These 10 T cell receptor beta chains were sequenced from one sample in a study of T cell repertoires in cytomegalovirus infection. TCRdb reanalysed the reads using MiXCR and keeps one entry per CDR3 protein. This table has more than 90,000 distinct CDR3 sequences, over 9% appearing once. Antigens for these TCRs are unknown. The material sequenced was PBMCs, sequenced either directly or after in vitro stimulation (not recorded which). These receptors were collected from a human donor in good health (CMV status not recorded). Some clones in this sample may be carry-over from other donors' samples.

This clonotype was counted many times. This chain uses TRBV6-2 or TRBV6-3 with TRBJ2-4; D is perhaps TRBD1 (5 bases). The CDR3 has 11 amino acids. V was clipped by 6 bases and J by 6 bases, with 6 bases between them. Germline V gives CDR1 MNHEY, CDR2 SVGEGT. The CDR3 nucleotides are TGTGCCAGCAGCGACAGAAACATTCAGTACTTC. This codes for CASSDRNIQYF.

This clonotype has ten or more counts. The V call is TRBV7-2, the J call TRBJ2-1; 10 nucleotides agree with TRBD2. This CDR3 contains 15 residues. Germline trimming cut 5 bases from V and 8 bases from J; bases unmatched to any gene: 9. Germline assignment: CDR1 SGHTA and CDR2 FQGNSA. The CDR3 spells CASSKGLALIDEQFF. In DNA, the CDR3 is TGTGCCAGCAGCAAGGGACTAGCGCTAATCGATGAGCAGTTCTTC.

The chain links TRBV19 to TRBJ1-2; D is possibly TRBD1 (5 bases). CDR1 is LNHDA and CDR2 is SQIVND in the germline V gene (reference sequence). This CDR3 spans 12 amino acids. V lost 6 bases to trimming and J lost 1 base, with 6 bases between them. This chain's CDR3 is CASRTDNYGYTF. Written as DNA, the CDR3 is TGTGCCAGTAGGACAGATAACTATGGCTACACCTTC.

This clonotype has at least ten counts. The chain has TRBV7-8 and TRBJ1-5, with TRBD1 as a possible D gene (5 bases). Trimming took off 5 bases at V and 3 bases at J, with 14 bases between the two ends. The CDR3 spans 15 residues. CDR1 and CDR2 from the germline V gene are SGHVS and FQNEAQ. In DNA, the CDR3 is TGTGCCAGCAGCGAACGGACAAGAGACAATCAGCCCCAGCATTTT. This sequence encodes CASSERTRDNQPQHF.

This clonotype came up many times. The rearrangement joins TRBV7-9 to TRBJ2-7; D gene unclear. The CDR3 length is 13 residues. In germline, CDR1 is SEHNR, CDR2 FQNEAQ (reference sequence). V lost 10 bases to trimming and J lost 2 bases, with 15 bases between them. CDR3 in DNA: TGTGCCATCGAGGCCAAAAGTACCTACGAGCAGTACTTC. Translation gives CAIEAKSTYEQYF.

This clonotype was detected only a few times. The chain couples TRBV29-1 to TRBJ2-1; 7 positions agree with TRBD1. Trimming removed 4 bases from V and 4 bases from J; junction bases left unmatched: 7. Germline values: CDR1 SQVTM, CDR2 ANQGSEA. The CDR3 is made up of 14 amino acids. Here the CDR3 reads CSVGRDSLYNEQFF. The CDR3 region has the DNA TGCAGCGTTGGCCGGGACAGCCTTTACAATGAGCAGTTCTTC.

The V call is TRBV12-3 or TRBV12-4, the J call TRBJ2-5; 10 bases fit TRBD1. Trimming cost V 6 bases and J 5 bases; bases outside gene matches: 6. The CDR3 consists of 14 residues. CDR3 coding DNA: TGTGCCAGCAGCCGGGACAGGGGACGGGAGACCCAGTACTTC. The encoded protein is CASSRDRGRETQYF.

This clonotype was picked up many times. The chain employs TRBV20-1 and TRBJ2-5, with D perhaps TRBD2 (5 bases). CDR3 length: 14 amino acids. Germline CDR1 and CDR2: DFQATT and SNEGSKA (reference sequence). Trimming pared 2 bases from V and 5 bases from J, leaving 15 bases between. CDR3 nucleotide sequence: TGCAGTGCTAGACTAAGGACTCCCGGGGAGACCCAGTACTTC. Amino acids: CSARLRTPGETQYF.

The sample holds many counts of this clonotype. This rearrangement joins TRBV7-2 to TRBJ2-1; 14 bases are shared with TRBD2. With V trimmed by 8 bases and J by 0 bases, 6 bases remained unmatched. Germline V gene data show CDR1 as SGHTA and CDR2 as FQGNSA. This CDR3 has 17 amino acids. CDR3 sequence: CASRSGTSGSSYNEQFF. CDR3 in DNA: TGTGCCAGCCGGTCTGGGACTAGCGGGAGCTCCTACAATGAGCAGTTCTTC.

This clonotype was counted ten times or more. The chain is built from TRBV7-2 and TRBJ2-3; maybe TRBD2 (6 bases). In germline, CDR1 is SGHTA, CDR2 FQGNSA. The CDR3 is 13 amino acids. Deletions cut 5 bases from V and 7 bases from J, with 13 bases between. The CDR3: CASSPGLSHTQYF. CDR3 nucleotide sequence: TGTGCCAGCAGCCCGGGACTCTCCCATACGCAGTATTTT. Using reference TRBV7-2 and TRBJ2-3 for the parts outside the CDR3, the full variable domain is GAGVSQSPSNKVTEKGKDVELRCDPISGHTALYWYRQSLGQGLEFLIYFQGNSAPDKSGLPSDRFSAERTGGSVSTLTIQRTQQEDSAVYLCASSPGLSHTQYFGPGTRLTVL.